This is a list of T cell receptor beta chains from one sample in a study of T cell changes during pregnancy in multiple sclerosis. Profiled with immunoSEQ multiplex PCR; TCRdb holds only in-frame clones, not every one. The sample carries some 100,000 clones, approximately 94% recorded once. Source: peripheral blood, taken before pregnancy. These TCRs come from a female donor with multiple sclerosis, enrolled in a pregnancy study. CDR3s include the opening cysteine and the closing phenylalanine or tryptophan. The order of the fields is J gene, V gene, D gene, clone size, CDR3 protein, CDR3 DNA. A D gene is named only where the DNA matches it firmly. Size is stated for part of the rows, as once, few or many counts, or as a class when the clone is expanded.

J gene: TRBJ2-1; V gene: TRBV5-1; D gene: TRBD1; clone size: -; CDR3 protein: CASSSSTGTGGNEQFF; CDR3 DNA: TGCGCCAGCAGCTCATCTACCGGGACAGGGGGCAATGAGCAGTTCTTC
J gene: TRBJ1-5; V gene: TRBV6-6; D gene: TRBD1; clone size: -; CDR3 protein: CASSNRDSGNQPQHF; CDR3 DNA: TGTGCCAGCAGTAACCGGGACAGTGGGAATCAGCCCCAGCATTTT
J gene: TRBJ2-1; V gene: TRBV4-2; D gene: -; clone size: -; CDR3 protein: CASSQGGDYNEQFF; CDR3 DNA: TGTGCCAGCAGCCAAGGGGGGGATTACAATGAGCAGTTCTTC
J gene: TRBJ1-1; V gene: TRBV6-5; D gene: -; clone size: -; CDR3 protein: CASVRRLGGEAFF; CDR3 DNA: TGTGCCAGCGTCCGTCGATTAGGGGGTGAAGCTTTCTTT
J gene: TRBJ2-7; V gene: TRBV6-1; D gene: -; clone size: -; CDR3 protein: CASKEGYGSGEQYF; CDR3 DNA: TGTGCCAGCAAAGAAGGTTACGGGAGTGGCGAGCAGTACTTC
J gene: TRBJ1-2; V gene: TRBV4-1; D gene: -; clone size: -; CDR3 protein: CASSQDLQTNYGYTF; CDR3 DNA: TGCGCCAGCAGCCAAGATCTGCAGACTAACTATGGCTACACCTTC
J gene: TRBJ1-5; V gene: TRBV5-1; D gene: -; clone size: -; CDR3 protein: CASSVEGLGQPQHF; CDR3 DNA: TGCGCCAGCAGCGTGGAGGGGTTGGGTCAGCCCCAGCATTTT
J gene: TRBJ1-2; V gene: TRBV7-9; D gene: -; clone size: -; CDR3 protein: CASSLVGNEGVSGYTF; CDR3 DNA: TGTGCCAGCAGCTTAGTAGGGAATGAAGGGGTCTCTGGCTACACCTTC
J gene: TRBJ1-2; V gene: TRBV19; D gene: TRBD1; clone size: few; CDR3 protein: CASSTPGQNYYGYTF; CDR3 DNA: TGTGCCAGTAGTACCCCGGGACAGAACTACTATGGCTACACCTTC
J gene: TRBJ2-7; V gene: TRBV4-2; D gene: -; clone size: -; CDR3 protein: CASSQVRDEQYF; CDR3 DNA: TGTGCCAGCAGCCAAGTTCGCGACGAGCAGTACTTC
J gene: TRBJ2-7; V gene: TRBV2; D gene: TRBD1; clone size: -; CDR3 protein: CASSIRQLKGAGGGEQYF; CDR3 DNA: TGTGCCAGCAGCATACGCCAATTGAAAGGGGCAGGGGGTGGTGAGCAGTACTTC
J gene: TRBJ1-1; V gene: TRBV19; D gene: -; clone size: -; CDR3 protein: CASSSGLENTEAFF; CDR3 DNA: TGTGCCAGTTCCTCCGGTCTCGAGAACACTGAAGCTTTCTTT
J gene: TRBJ2-1; V gene: TRBV27; D gene: TRBD2; clone size: -; CDR3 protein: CASRGTSGRLRFF; CDR3 DNA: TGTGCCAGCAGGGGGACTAGCGGGAGATTGCGGTTCTTC
J gene: TRBJ2-1; V gene: TRBV18; D gene: TRBD2; clone size: -; CDR3 protein: CASSPYTRSGKRDGKNEQFF; CDR3 DNA: TGTGCCAGCTCACCTTACACCCGATCGGGAAAGCGGGACGGAAAAAATGAGCAGTTCTTC
J gene: TRBJ2-7; V gene: TRBV21-1; D gene: -; clone size: -; CDR3 protein: CASSQTRCDEQYF; CDR3 DNA: TGTGCCAGCAGCCAGACTAGATGTGACGAGCAGTACTTC
J gene: TRBJ1-4; V gene: TRBV19; D gene: TRBD1; clone size: -; CDR3 protein: CASTPDREHEKLFF; CDR3 DNA: TGTGCCAGTACCCCGGACAGGGAACATGAAAAACTGTTTTTT
J gene: TRBJ2-3; V gene: TRBV4-2; D gene: -; clone size: -; CDR3 protein: CASSPSATYGADTQYF; CDR3 DNA: TGTGCCAGCAGCCCCTCCGCGACCTACGGGGCAGATACGCAGTATTTT
J gene: TRBJ2-7; V gene: TRBV6-1; D gene: TRBD1; clone size: -; CDR3 protein: CASDRAYEQYF; CDR3 DNA: TGTGCCAGCGACAGGGCCTACGAGCAGTACTTC
J gene: TRBJ2-5; V gene: TRBV18; D gene: -; clone size: -; CDR3 protein: CASSQASETQYF; CDR3 DNA: TGTGCCAGCTCACAAGCGTCAGAGACCCAGTACTTC
J gene: TRBJ2-2; V gene: TRBV5-1; D gene: TRBD2; clone size: -; CDR3 protein: CASRASGRAGAGELFF; CDR3 DNA: TGCGCCAGCAGAGCTAGCGGGAGGGCCGGGGCCGGGGAGCTGTTTTTT
J gene: TRBJ2-1; V gene: TRBV27; D gene: TRBD2; clone size: -; CDR3 protein: CASSPPRTSGRANSYNEQFF; CDR3 DNA: TGTGCCAGCAGTCCTCCCCGGACTAGCGGGAGGGCCAACTCCTACAATGAGCAGTTCTTC
J gene: TRBJ1-2; V gene: TRBV10-3; D gene: -; clone size: -; CDR3 protein: CAISESGSNYGYTF; CDR3 DNA: TGTGCCATCAGTGAGTCGGGCAGTAACTATGGCTACACCTTC
J gene: TRBJ2-2; V gene: TRBV28; D gene: TRBD2; clone size: -; CDR3 protein: CASSIGLAGIRTSITGELFF; CDR3 DNA: TGTGCCAGCAGTATCGGACTAGCGGGTATACGAACCTCGATCACCGGGGAGCTGTTTTTT
J gene: TRBJ2-7; V gene: TRBV20-1; D gene: -; clone size: -; CDR3 protein: CSAGSQTGQYF; CDR3 DNA: TGCAGTGCTGGAAGCCAAACAGGGCAGTACTTC
J gene: TRBJ2-1; V gene: TRBV4-3; D gene: TRBD1; clone size: -; CDR3 protein: CASSQGTGENEQFF; CDR3 DNA: TGCGCCAGCAGCCAAGGGACAGGGGAGAATGAGCAGTTCTTC
J gene: TRBJ1-2; V gene: TRBV10-1; D gene: TRBD1; clone size: -; CDR3 protein: CASSESRDSYGYTF; CDR3 DNA: TGCGCCAGCAGTGAGTCCCGGGACAGCTATGGCTACACCTTC
J gene: TRBJ2-6; V gene: TRBV18; D gene: -; clone size: -; CDR3 protein: CASSPAQGSGANVLTF; CDR3 DNA: TGTGCCAGCTCACCGGCACAGGGCTCTGGGGCCAACGTCCTGACTTTC
J gene: TRBJ1-4; V gene: TRBV28; D gene: -; clone size: once; CDR3 protein: CASSLWSEEKLFF; CDR3 DNA: TGTGCCAGCAGTTTATGGTCAGAAGAAAAACTGTTTTTT
J gene: TRBJ2-7; V gene: TRBV15; D gene: TRBD1; clone size: -; CDR3 protein: CATSRGQGEGYEQYF; CDR3 DNA: TGTGCCACCAGCAGGGGACAGGGAGAAGGCTACGAGCAGTACTTC
J gene: TRBJ2-3; V gene: TRBV7-2; D gene: TRBD2; clone size: -; CDR3 protein: CASSPNSGIMTDTQYF; CDR3 DNA: TGTGCCAGCAGCCCCAATAGCGGGATTATGACAGATACGCAGTATTTT
J gene: TRBJ1-2; V gene: TRBV27; D gene: TRBD1; clone size: -; CDR3 protein: CASSFGQGYGYTF; CDR3 DNA: TGTGCCAGCAGTTTTGGACAGGGCTATGGCTACACCTTC
J gene: TRBJ2-2; V gene: TRBV11-3; D gene: -; clone size: once; CDR3 protein: CASSLDKAYNTGELFF; CDR3 DNA: TGTGCCAGCAGCTTAGATAAAGCATACAACACCGGGGAGCTGTTTTTT
J gene: TRBJ1-5; V gene: TRBV7-2; D gene: -; clone size: -; CDR3 protein: CASSLSRGGNQPQHF; CDR3 DNA: TGTGCCAGCAGCTTATCCAGGGGCGGCAATCAGCCCCAGCATTTT
J gene: TRBJ1-4; V gene: TRBV28; D gene: -; clone size: -; CDR3 protein: CASSHMGGDNEKLFF; CDR3 DNA: TGTGCCAGCAGCCACATGGGCGGGGACAATGAAAAACTGTTTTTT
J gene: TRBJ2-7; V gene: TRBV18; D gene: TRBD1; clone size: -; CDR3 protein: CASSPRTGRYEQYF; CDR3 DNA: TGTGCCAGCTCACCTCGGACAGGGCGGTACGAGCAGTACTTC
J gene: TRBJ1-2; V gene: TRBV6-6; D gene: TRBD1; clone size: -; CDR3 protein: CASSGGQGASGYTF; CDR3 DNA: TGTGCCAGCAGCGGAGGACAGGGGGCTAGTGGCTACACCTTC
J gene: TRBJ2-1; V gene: TRBV7-9; D gene: TRBD1; clone size: -; CDR3 protein: CASSPRDREVYEQFF; CDR3 DNA: TGTGCCAGCAGCCCCCGGGACAGGGAGGTTTATGAGCAGTTCTTC
J gene: TRBJ2-7; V gene: TRBV9; D gene: TRBD2; clone size: -; CDR3 protein: CASSVEAGVVKEQYF; CDR3 DNA: TGTGCCAGCAGCGTAGAGGCGGGAGTGGTTAAGGAGCAGTACTTC
J gene: TRBJ2-7; V gene: TRBV7-2; D gene: TRBD2; clone size: -; CDR3 protein: CASSLGGTSGRPLRDEQYF; CDR3 DNA: TGTGCCAGCAGCTTAGGGGGGACTAGCGGGAGGCCTCTTAGGGACGAGCAGTACTTC
J gene: TRBJ2-2; V gene: TRBV5-4; D gene: TRBD2; clone size: -; CDR3 protein: CASRPASGRGAGELFF; CDR3 DNA: TGTGCCAGCAGGCCTGCTAGCGGGAGAGGCGCCGGGGAGCTGTTTTTT
J gene: TRBJ2-2; V gene: TRBV2; D gene: -; clone size: -; CDR3 protein: CAGGQTYTGELFF; CDR3 DNA: TGTGCCGGCGGACAGACTTACACCGGGGAGCTGTTTTTT
J gene: TRBJ2-7; V gene: TRBV11-2; D gene: TRBD1; clone size: -; CDR3 protein: CASSWARTGAYEQYF; CDR3 DNA: TGTGCCAGCAGCTGGGCCCGGACAGGAGCCTACGAGCAGTACTTC
J gene: TRBJ2-1; V gene: TRBV5-4; D gene: TRBD2; clone size: -; CDR3 protein: CASSSGLAGGNEQFF; CDR3 DNA: TGTGCCAGCAGTTCGGGACTAGCGGGAGGAAATGAGCAGTTCTTC
J gene: TRBJ1-2; V gene: TRBV7-9; D gene: TRBD1; clone size: -; CDR3 protein: CASSLQGATNYGYTF; CDR3 DNA: TGTGCCAGCAGCTTACAGGGGGCTACTAACTATGGCTACACCTTC
J gene: TRBJ2-7; V gene: TRBV5-4; D gene: TRBD1; clone size: -; CDR3 protein: CASRWDRAGSEQYF; CDR3 DNA: TGTGCCAGCAGGTGGGACAGGGCTGGCTCCGAGCAGTACTTC
J gene: TRBJ1-2; V gene: TRBV5-8; D gene: TRBD1; clone size: -; CDR3 protein: CASSLLGRGDYGYTF; CDR3 DNA: TGTGCCAGCAGCTTGTTAGGCAGGGGGGACTATGGCTACACCTTC
J gene: TRBJ2-7; V gene: TRBV5-1; D gene: -; clone size: -; CDR3 protein: CASSSTVNSYEQYF; CDR3 DNA: TGCGCCAGCAGCTCGACAGTGAACTCCTACGAGCAGTACTTC
J gene: TRBJ2-7; V gene: TRBV30; D gene: -; clone size: -; CDR3 protein: CAWSVGQGAYEQYF; CDR3 DNA: TGTGCCTGGAGTGTGGGGCAGGGTGCCTACGAGCAGTACTTC
J gene: TRBJ2-7; V gene: TRBV7-9; D gene: TRBD2; clone size: -; CDR3 protein: CASRATSGRYEQYF; CDR3 DNA: TGTGCCAGCAGAGCTACTAGCGGGAGGTACGAGCAGTACTTC
J gene: TRBJ2-3; V gene: TRBV4-2; D gene: TRBD2; clone size: -; CDR3 protein: CASSLALTSGSQDTQYF; CDR3 DNA: TGTGCCAGCAGCCTAGCTCTGACTAGCGGGAGTCAAGATACGCAGTATTTT
J gene: TRBJ2-5; V gene: TRBV27; D gene: TRBD1; clone size: -; CDR3 protein: CASSPIGQGQETQYF; CDR3 DNA: TGTGCCAGCAGTCCTATTGGACAGGGGCAAGAGACCCAGTACTTC
J gene: TRBJ1-1; V gene: TRBV9; D gene: TRBD1; clone size: -; CDR3 protein: CASSPGTGFMNTEAFF; CDR3 DNA: TGTGCCAGCAGCCCCGGGACAGGGTTCATGAACACTGAAGCTTTCTTT
J gene: TRBJ2-1; V gene: TRBV2; D gene: TRBD2; clone size: -; CDR3 protein: CASRIAGGPYNEQFF; CDR3 DNA: TGTGCCAGCAGAATAGCGGGAGGTCCCTACAATGAGCAGTTCTTC
J gene: TRBJ2-2; V gene: TRBV7-9; D gene: -; clone size: -; CDR3 protein: CASSLASGGTGELFF; CDR3 DNA: TGTGCCAGCAGCTTAGCGTCTGGCGGTACCGGGGAGCTGTTTTTT
J gene: TRBJ1-1; V gene: TRBV28; D gene: -; clone size: -; CDR3 protein: CASSRGGIEAFF; CDR3 DNA: TGTGCCAGCAGTCGCGGAGGGATCGAAGCTTTCTTT
J gene: TRBJ1-5; V gene: TRBV30; D gene: -; clone size: -; CDR3 protein: CAWSVLGGQPQHF; CDR3 DNA: TGTGCCTGGAGTGTATTGGGGGGTCAGCCCCAGCATTTT
J gene: TRBJ2-7; V gene: TRBV20-1; D gene: -; clone size: -; CDR3 protein: CSARGVYEQYF; CDR3 DNA: TGCAGTGCTAGAGGAGTATACGAGCAGTACTTC
J gene: TRBJ2-7; V gene: TRBV2; D gene: TRBD1; clone size: -; CDR3 protein: CAIRQGRSYEQYF; CDR3 DNA: TGTGCCATCCGACAGGGCCGCTCCTACGAGCAGTACTTC
J gene: TRBJ2-1; V gene: TRBV30; D gene: -; clone size: -; CDR3 protein: CAWRGGGQDYNEQFF; CDR3 DNA: TGTGCCTGGAGAGGCGGCGGGCAGGACTACAATGAGCAGTTCTTC
J gene: TRBJ2-3; V gene: TRBV6-5; D gene: TRBD2; clone size: -; CDR3 protein: CASSPTSVGTDTQYF; CDR3 DNA: TGTGCCAGCAGCCCGACTAGCGTAGGCACAGATACGCAGTATTTT